The TCR beta chain described here comes from a study of control samples from healthy donors and cancer patients. The table came from immunoSEQ multiplex PCR; TCRdb's copy has only in-frame clones and leaves some out. The sample lists about 160,000 clones, 80% to 95% occurring once. Trimming removed 6 bases from V and 2 bases from J; junction bases left unmatched: 4. This CDR3 is 15 amino acids long. The germline gives CDR1 MNHEY, CDR2 SVGAGI. Sequenced: blood. This sequence joins TRBV6-5 and TRBJ2-6; 7 nucleotides line up with TRBD2. This clonotype originated in a woman in her twenties or thirties in good health. This chain's CDR3 is CASSSGAAGANVLTF. Written as DNA, the CDR3 is TGTGCCAGCAGCAGCGGGGCGGCTGGGGCCAACGTCCTGACTTTC.